This entry concerns a single T cell receptor (beta chain). The data stem from a study of blood T cell repertoires in COVID-19. Study overall: COVID-19 samples collected from the United States, Italy and Spain covered acute and convalescent phases. PBMCs, B-cell-depleted T cells, or T cells were the source of the cDNA or gDNA that made up the material.

Germline lookup yields CDR1 SGHDN and CDR2 FVKESK. The ends lost 4 bases at V and 10 bases at J; junction bases unmatched: 10. The CDR3 totals 15 residues. Some clones are missing from TCRdb's copy, which holds only in-frame ones; the method was immunoSEQ multiplex PCR. The sample has 110,000 to 150,000 clones, over 75% seen once. The receptor's source is a human donor in a cohort sampled during active COVID-19. Specimen: peripheral blood. The chain combines TRBV14 with TRBJ1-6; TRBD1 aligns across 7 bases. CDR3 DNA sequence: TGTGCCAGCAGCCCTCGACAGGGAACGGAATCACCCCTCCACTTT. Amino acid sequence: CASSPRQGTESPLHF.